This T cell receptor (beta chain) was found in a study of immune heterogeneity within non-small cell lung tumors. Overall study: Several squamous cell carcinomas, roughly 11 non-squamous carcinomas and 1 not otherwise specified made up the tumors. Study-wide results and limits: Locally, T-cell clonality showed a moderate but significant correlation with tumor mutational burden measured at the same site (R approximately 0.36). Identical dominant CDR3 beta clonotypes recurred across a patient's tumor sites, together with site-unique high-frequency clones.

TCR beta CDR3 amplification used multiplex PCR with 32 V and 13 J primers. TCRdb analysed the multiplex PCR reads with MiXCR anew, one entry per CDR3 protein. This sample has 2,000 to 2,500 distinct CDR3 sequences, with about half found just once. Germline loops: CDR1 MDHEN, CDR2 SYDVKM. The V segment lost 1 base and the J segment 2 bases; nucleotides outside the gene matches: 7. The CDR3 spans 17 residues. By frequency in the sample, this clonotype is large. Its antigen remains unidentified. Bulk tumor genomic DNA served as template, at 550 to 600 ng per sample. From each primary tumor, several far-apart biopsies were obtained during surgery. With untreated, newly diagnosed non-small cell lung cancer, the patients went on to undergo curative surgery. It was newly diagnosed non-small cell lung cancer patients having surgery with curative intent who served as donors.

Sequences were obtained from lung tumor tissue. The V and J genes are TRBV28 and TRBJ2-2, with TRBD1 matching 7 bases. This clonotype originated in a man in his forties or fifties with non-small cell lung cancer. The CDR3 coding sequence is TGTGCCAGCAGTTTATTTAACACAGGGGACAACACCGGGGAGCTGTTTTTT. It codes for CASSLFNTGDNTGELFF. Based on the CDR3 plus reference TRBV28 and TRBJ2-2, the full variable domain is DVKVTQSSRYLVKRTGEKVFLECVQDMDHENMFWYRQDPGLGLRLIYFSYDVKMKEKGDIPEGYSVSREKKERFSLILESASTNQTSMYLCASSLFNTGDNTGELFFGEGSRLTVL.